The next 5 T cell receptor beta chains were all read from a single sample in a study of T cell responses to AZD1222 COVID-19 vaccine. Clones were read by immunoSEQ multiplex PCR, and TCRdb kept only the in-frame ones, dropping some. The repertoire has approximately 74,000 clones, 70% to 90% of them found once; the top ten carry over 2%. The material sequenced was peripheral blood, taken on day 0 of AZD1222 vaccination. The receptors derive from an adult in good health.

Remarks on this clone: Germline is not matched at one junction end, which may reflect a read error. The chain carries TRBV7-6 and TRBJ1-1; no definite D call. CDR1 is SGHVS, CDR2 FNYEAQ, per germline. The CDR3 is made up of 8 amino acids. CDR3 loop: CASSSSSF. The CDR3 region has the DNA TGTGCCAGCAGCTCCTCTTCCTTT.

The rearrangement uses TRBV28 and TRBJ1-6; D call uncertain. Trimming pared 6 bases from V and 8 bases from J, leaving 8 bases between. Germline loops: CDR1 MDHEN, CDR2 SYDVKM. This CDR3 has 12 residues. CDR3 nucleotide sequence: TGTGCCAGCAGAACCTGGGATTCACCCCTCCACTTT. As protein: CASRTWDSPLHF.

The chain has TRBV30 and TRBJ2-5; D may be TRBD1 or TRBD2 (6 bases each). Germline V gives CDR1 GTSNPN, CDR2 SVGIG (reference sequence). The CDR3 is 16 amino acids. Trimming took off 0 bases at V and 1 base at J, with 15 bases between the two ends. The CDR3 here is CAWSVGASAIQETQYF. Written as DNA, the CDR3 is TGTGCCTGGAGTGTGGGGGCTAGCGCTATCCAAGAGACCCAGTACTTC.

This clone was counted a single time. This chain uses TRBV6-1 with TRBJ1-5; perhaps TRBD1 as D (5 bases). Per the germline V gene, CDR1 is MNHNS and CDR2 is SASEGT. Trimming stripped 0 bases from V and 5 bases from J, with 11 bases between. The CDR3 has 15 amino acids. CDR3 residues: CASSEAKGLDQPQHF. The CDR3 bases are TGTGCCAGCAGTGAAGCGAAGGGGCTCGATCAGCCCCAGCATTTT.

This sequence joins TRBV10-2 and TRBJ2-6; 7 nucleotides align to TRBD1. This CDR3 region has 17 residues. V was clipped by 2 bases and J by 0 bases; unmatched bases: 4. Looked up from germline, CDR1 is WSHSY and CDR2 is SAAADI. The CDR3 nucleotides read TGCGCCAGCAGTGAGACAGGGGCGAACTCTGGGGCCAACGTCCTGACTTTC. Its translation is CASSETGANSGANVLTF.